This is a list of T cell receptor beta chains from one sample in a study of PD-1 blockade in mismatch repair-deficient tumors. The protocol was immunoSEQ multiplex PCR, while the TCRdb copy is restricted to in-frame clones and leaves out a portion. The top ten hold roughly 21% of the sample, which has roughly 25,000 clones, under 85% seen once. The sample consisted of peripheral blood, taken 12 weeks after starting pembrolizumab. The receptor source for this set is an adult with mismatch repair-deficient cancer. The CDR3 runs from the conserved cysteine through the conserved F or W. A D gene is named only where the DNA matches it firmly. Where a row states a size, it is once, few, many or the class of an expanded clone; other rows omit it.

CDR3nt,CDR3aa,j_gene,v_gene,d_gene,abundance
TGTGCCAGCAGCTTCGCCTATCAGGGTTATAGCAATCAGCCCCAGCATTTT,CASSFAYQGYSNQPQHF,TRBJ1-5,TRBV5-8,-,once
TGTGCCAGCAGCTTAGCGGAAAGAGAAGCTTTCTTT,CASSLAEREAFF,TRBJ1-1,TRBV7-2,-,few
TGCGCCAGCAGCCAGGCGGTGTGGGAAAAACTGTTTTTT,CASSQAVWEKLFF,TRBJ1-4,TRBV4-1,-,-
TGTGCCAGCATCAACCTCTCAGGCGTCTCGTTCTTC,CASINLSGVSFF,TRBJ2-1,TRBV6-5,-,-
TGTGCCAGCAGCCTATCGGACAGGGCAAGCTACGAGCAGTACTTC,CASSLSDRASYEQYF,TRBJ2-7,TRBV11-2,TRBD1,-
TGTGCCAGCAGCGTAGGCGGCTCAACTAATGAAAAACTGTTTTTT,CASSVGGSTNEKLFF,TRBJ1-4,TRBV9,-,-
TGTGCCAGCAGCTTAGACAGGGGCTATGGCTACACCTTC,CASSLDRGYGYTF,TRBJ1-2,TRBV7-2,TRBD1,few
TGTGCCAGTAGTATAGTACCCCAGACTAGCGGGAGAGCCACAGATACGCAGTATTTT,CASSIVPQTSGRATDTQYF,TRBJ2-3,TRBV19,TRBD2,-
TGTGCCAGCAGCTTAGGAAGGGGGGAAGAGACCCAGTACTTC,CASSLGRGEETQYF,TRBJ2-5,TRBV11-2,-,-
TGCGCCAGCAGCACCCGGCCGAGGGGGGCCGAGCAGTACTTC,CASSTRPRGAEQYF,TRBJ2-7,TRBV5-1,-,-
TGTGCCAGCAGCTTAGGGGTGGGGCGGTCATTTCAAGAGACCCAGTACTTC,CASSLGVGRSFQETQYF,TRBJ2-5,TRBV7-2,-,-
TGTGCCAGCAGACTGGGACTAGCAGACTACTACGAGCAGTACTTC,CASRLGLADYYEQYF,TRBJ2-7,TRBV27,TRBD2,once
TGTGCCAGCAGTGAGTACCCCCCCTACGAGCAGTACTTC,CASSEYPPYEQYF,TRBJ2-7,TRBV6-1,-,-
TGTGCCAGCAGCTTAGATCTAGGAGGGACCACAGATACGCAGTATTTT,CASSLDLGGTTDTQYF,TRBJ2-3,TRBV11-3,-,-
TGTGCCAGCAGTTTATTCGGGACAGGGCCTTATAGCAATCAGCCCCAGCATTTT,CASSLFGTGPYSNQPQHF,TRBJ1-5,TRBV27,TRBD1,-
TGTGCCAGCAGCTCCAGGATCGGGGGGCAGCCCCAGCATTTT,CASSSRIGGQPQHF,TRBJ1-5,TRBV7-8,-,-
TGTGCCAGCAGCTTACAACTAGCGGGGGCCCACGGCGGGGAGCTGTTTTTT,CASSLQLAGAHGGELFF,TRBJ2-2,TRBV7-9,TRBD2,-
TGCGCCAGCAGCCCCACTAGCGGGAGGGCCTTCTCCTACGAGCAGTACTTC,CASSPTSGRAFSYEQYF,TRBJ2-7,TRBV5-1,TRBD2,-
TGTGCCAGCTCAGACCCGGTGAACAATGAGCAGTTCTTC,CASSDPVNNEQFF,TRBJ2-1,TRBV18,-,-
TGTGCCAGTGAAACGACCGGGACAGCACACGAGCAGTACTTC,CASETTGTAHEQYF,TRBJ2-7,TRBV6-1,TRBD1,-
TGTGCCAGCAGTGATGGGACAGGGGGCGGTCAGCCCCAGCATTTT,CASSDGTGGGQPQHF,TRBJ1-5,TRBV27,TRBD1,-
TGTGCCTGGAGCAAACAGGGACCTGGAAACACCATATATTTT,CAWSKQGPGNTIYF,TRBJ1-3,TRBV30,-,-
TGTGCCAGCAGCGCTGGGGGCGGGCTCGACGAGCAGTACTTC,CASSAGGGLDEQYF,TRBJ2-7,TRBV7-2,-,-
TGTGCCAGCAGCGTAGCCGCAGGGCTGAACACCGGGGAGCTGTTTTTT,CASSVAAGLNTGELFF,TRBJ2-2,TRBV9,-,-
TGTGCCAGCAGTTTTGCAGGCACCCAGAGCACTGAAGCTTTCTTT,CASSFAGTQSTEAFF,TRBJ1-1,TRBV27,-,-
TGCAGTGCGAGTGGCTTTCAGTGGTTC,CSASGFQWF,TRBJ2-4,TRBV20-1,-,-
TGTGCCAGCAGCTTAGAACCTAGAGATACGCAGTATTTT,CASSLEPRDTQYF,TRBJ2-3,TRBV7-3,-,-
TGTGCCAGCAGCGTGCGACAGGGGATGATGGACGAGCAGTACTTC,CASSVRQGMMDEQYF,TRBJ2-7,TRBV7-6,TRBD1,-
TGTGCCAGCAGCTCCCGGGCCACCCTCTATGGCTACACCTTC,CASSSRATLYGYTF,TRBJ1-2,TRBV11-2,-,-
TGTGCCAGCAGTGAATTGCCACCTAGCTCCAATCAGCCCCAGCATTTT,CASSELPPSSNQPQHF,TRBJ1-5,TRBV6-1,-,-
TGTGCCAGCGCCCAAGTGGAAAATGAAAAACTGTTTTTT,CASAQVENEKLFF,TRBJ1-4,TRBV6-5,-,-
TGTGCCAGCTCACGGGACAGTTCCTACAATGAGCAGTTCTTC,CASSRDSSYNEQFF,TRBJ2-1,TRBV18,TRBD1,-
TGTGCCAGCAGCTTAGGGCTAGCGGGGTTCAGCTCCTACAATGAGCAGTTCTTC,CASSLGLAGFSSYNEQFF,TRBJ2-1,TRBV13,TRBD2,-
TGTGCCAGCAGCTTAGGTTCCGTTTGGGAGAAAGCTTTCTTT,CASSLGSVWEKAFF,TRBJ1-1,TRBV7-9,-,-
TGTGCCATCAGCGAGGGGGCAGACACTGAAGCTTTCTTT,CAISEGADTEAFF,TRBJ1-1,TRBV10-3,TRBD1,-
TGTGCCTGGAGTGGAGACAGGGTCGAAGGCTACACCTTC,CAWSGDRVEGYTF,TRBJ1-2,TRBV30,TRBD1,-
TGTGCCAGTAGTATCACCTCTGGGGCCAACGTCCTGACTTTC,CASSITSGANVLTF,TRBJ2-6,TRBV19,-,once
TGTGCCATGGATCACAGTGGACAGGGGACTGGAAACACCATATATTTT,CAMDHSGQGTGNTIYF,TRBJ1-3,TRBV15,TRBD1,-
TGTGCCAGCAGCTTAGATGGACAGTTCTTCCCATCCGAGCAGTACTTC,CASSLDGQFFPSEQYF,TRBJ2-7,TRBV7-2,-,-
TGCGCCAGCAGCTTGGCTGGGGAGGTTTCCGAGCAGTACTTC,CASSLAGEVSEQYF,TRBJ2-7,TRBV5-1,-,-
TGTGCCAGCGAAGAAGCGGGCACAGATACGCAGTATTTT,CASEEAGTDTQYF,TRBJ2-3,TRBV9,-,-
TGCAGCGTATATGAAGCGGGGGACAATGAGCAGTTCTTC,CSVYEAGDNEQFF,TRBJ2-1,TRBV29-1,TRBD2,-
TGTGCCAGCAGCCAAGGACAGCAGCTTTACGAGCAGTACTTC,CASSQGQQLYEQYF,TRBJ2-7,TRBV7-9,-,-
TGCGCCAGCAGAACTAGCGGGAGGGCCAATGAGCAGTTCTTC,CASRTSGRANEQFF,TRBJ2-1,TRBV4-3,TRBD2,-
TGTGCCAGCAGTTTATCCCTGAGGACAGGGGGTAGCTACGAGCAGTACTTC,CASSLSLRTGGSYEQYF,TRBJ2-7,TRBV28,TRBD1,once